Listed below are T cell receptor beta chains from one sample, sequenced in a study of cytotoxic CD8 clonotypes in ibrutinib-treated CLL. Clones were read by immunoSEQ multiplex PCR, and TCRdb kept only the in-frame ones, dropping some. The sample records about 50,000 clones, roughly three fifths being singletons. The specimen was PBMCs, collected after 24 months of ibrutinib treatment. The receptor set was obtained from a human donor with chronic lymphocytic leukemia. Both conserved end residues are part of each CDR3. The D gene is left open where the match is weak. Not every row has a clone size; where given, it reads once, few, many or a size class.

clone size,J gene,D gene,V gene,CDR3 protein,CDR3 DNA
NA,TRBJ1-2,NA,TRBV11-2,CASSPWGGLYGYTF,TGTGCCAGCAGCCCCTGGGGGGGCTTGTATGGCTACACCTTC
few,TRBJ2-2,NA,TRBV5-6,CASSLGGLFNTGELFF,TGTGCCAGCAGCTTGGGAGGCCTCTTCAACACCGGGGAGCTGTTTTTT
NA,TRBJ2-7,NA,TRBV6-6,CASSYDSYEQYF,TGTGCCAGCAGTTACGACAGCTACGAGCAGTACTTC
once,TRBJ1-1,NA,TRBV9,CASSVGGDRGTEAFF,TGTGCCAGCAGCGTAGGCGGGGACCGTGGCACTGAAGCTTTCTTT
NA,TRBJ1-5,NA,TRBV12-5,CASAPSGVFQPQHF,TGTGCTAGTGCCCCCTCTGGGGTTTTCCAGCCCCAGCATTTT
NA,TRBJ2-3,TRBD2,TRBV5-4,CASSSTSGGGHTQYF,TGTGCCAGCAGCTCGACTAGCGGGGGGGGTCATACGCAGTATTTT
once,TRBJ1-5,NA,TRBV7-9,CASSKGHDNQPQHF,TGTGCCAGCAGCAAAGGACATGACAATCAGCCCCAGCATTTT
NA,TRBJ2-5,NA,TRBV9,CASSVESETQYF,TGTGCCAGCAGCGTAGAATCAGAGACCCAGTACTTC
NA,TRBJ2-7,TRBD2,TRBV6-1,CASRRSETSFWQYF,TGTGCCAGTCGTCGGTCGGAGACTAGCTTTTGGCAGTACTTC
NA,TRBJ2-7,NA,TRBV5-1,CASSFDRYPYEQYF,TGCGCCAGCAGCTTTGACAGGTACCCCTACGAGCAGTACTTC
few,TRBJ1-5,TRBD1,TRBV28,CASSLVSGGNQPQHF,TGTGCCAGCAGTTTAGTTTCAGGGGGAAATCAGCCCCAGCATTTT
NA,TRBJ2-2,TRBD2,TRBV15,CATSRERGVDGELFF,TGTGCCACCAGCAGGGAGCGGGGGGTCGACGGGGAGCTGTTTTTT
NA,TRBJ2-7,TRBD1,TRBV7-9,CASSPRDRAYEQYF,TGTGCCAGCAGCCCCCGGGACAGGGCGTACGAGCAGTACTTC
hyperexpanded,TRBJ2-7,NA,TRBV2,CASTSGTVSYEQYF,TGTGCCAGCACATCCGGGACGGTCTCCTACGAGCAGTACTTC
once,TRBJ2-6,NA,TRBV5-1,CASSLPSSGANVLTF,TGCGCCAGCAGCTTGCCGAGCTCTGGGGCCAACGTCCTGACTTTC
many,TRBJ1-1,TRBD1,TRBV29-1,CSFYGTANTEAFF,TGCAGTTTTTATGGGACAGCGAACACTGAAGCTTTCTTT
NA,TRBJ2-2,NA,TRBV29-1,CSVGGQTDTGELFF,TGCAGCGTTGGTGGACAGACTGACACCGGGGAGCTGTTTTTT
once,TRBJ1-2,TRBD1,TRBV5-1,CASSMGTGTNYGYTF,TGCGCCAGCAGCATGGGGACAGGGACTAACTATGGCTACACCTTC
few,TRBJ1-1,NA,TRBV20-1,CSDGGLTEAFF,TGCAGTGATGGGGGGCTCACTGAAGCTTTCTTT
NA,TRBJ2-5,NA,TRBV19,CASSNGPQVPQYF,TGTGCCAGTAGTAACGGACCACAGGTCCCCCAGTACTTC
NA,TRBJ2-5,NA,TRBV6-1,CASSAGPDQETQYF,TGTGCCAGCAGTGCAGGACCAGACCAAGAGACCCAGTACTTC
NA,TRBJ1-1,NA,TRBV29-1,CSVGRMNTEAFF,TGCAGCGTTGGACGGATGAACACTGAAGCTTTCTTT
NA,TRBJ1-1,NA,TRBV6-1,CASSFVNTEAFF,TGTGCCAGCAGTTTCGTGAACACTGAAGCTTTCTTT
NA,TRBJ1-1,NA,TRBV20-1,CSATKGPEAFF,TGCAGTGCCACGAAGGGGCCTGAAGCTTTCTTT
few,TRBJ2-5,NA,TRBV23-1,CASSQSKGPREETQYF,TGCGCCAGCAGTCAATCGAAGGGCCCCAGGGAGGAGACCCAGTACTTC
NA,TRBJ1-3,NA,TRBV5-4,CASSQEQTATGNTIYF,TGTGCCAGCAGCCAAGAACAGACAGCCACAGGAAACACCATATATTTT
NA,TRBJ1-5,NA,TRBV7-8,CASSDTGQQPQHF,TGTGCCAGCAGTGACACGGGTCAACAGCCCCAGCATTTT
NA,TRBJ2-6,NA,TRBV15,CATSGYRTASSSGANVLTF,TGTGCCACCAGCGGCTACCGGACAGCGAGTAGCTCTGGGGCCAACGTCCTGACTTTC
once,TRBJ2-3,NA,TRBV27,CASSLWGIDTQYF,TGTGCCAGCAGTTTGTGGGGTATCGATACGCAGTATTTT